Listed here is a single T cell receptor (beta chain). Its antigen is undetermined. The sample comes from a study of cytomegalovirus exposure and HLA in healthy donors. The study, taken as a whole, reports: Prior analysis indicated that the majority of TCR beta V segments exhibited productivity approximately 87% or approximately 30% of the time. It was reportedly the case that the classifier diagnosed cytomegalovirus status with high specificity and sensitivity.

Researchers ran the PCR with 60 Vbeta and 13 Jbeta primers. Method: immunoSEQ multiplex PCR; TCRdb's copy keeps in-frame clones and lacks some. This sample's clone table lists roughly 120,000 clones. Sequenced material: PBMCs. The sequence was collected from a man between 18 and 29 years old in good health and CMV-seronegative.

As DNA, the CDR3 is TGTGCCAGCAGATCCCCAGACAGGGGGCCCGAGCAGTACTTC. Its translation: CASRSPDRGPEQYF. The chain recombines TRBV28 with TRBJ2-7; 10 bases line up with TRBD1. There are 14 residues in the CDR3. Germline trimming cut 6 bases from V and 6 bases from J; bases unmatched to any gene: 8. Per the germline V gene, CDR1 is MDHEN and CDR2 is SYDVKM.